These 17 T cell receptor beta chains share one sample of origin, sequenced in a study of T-cell memory formation after mild COVID-19. TCRdb re-analysed the 5' RACE reads in MiXCR, keeping a single row per CDR3 protein. The repertoire holds around 200,000 distinct CDR3 sequences, with 16% as singletons. The sequenced sample consisted of PBMCs or a T cell subset sorted from them (not recorded which). Every receptor here comes from an adult woman who had mild COVID-19 (a few samples of this study predate the infection). Cell type and time point are not known.

This clonotype was found many times. The rearrangement uses TRBV4-3 and TRBJ2-1, with D unclear. The CDR3 totals 14 residues. Germline V gives CDR1 LGHNA, CDR2 YSLEER. The ends were cut back, 1 base at V and 6 bases at J, with 10 bases in the middle. This CDR3 is CASSQAPSLNEQFF. Here the CDR3 DNA reads TGCGCCAGCAGCCAAGCTCCCTCGCTCAATGAGCAGTTCTTC.

The sample holds a few counts of this clonotype. This rearrangement joins TRBV5-1 to TRBJ2-2; TRBD1 aligns across 8 bases. The CDR3 loop spans 16 amino acids. Germline loops: CDR1 SGHRS, CDR2 YFSETQ. The junction had 5 bases not matched to a gene; V was cut back by 4 bases and J by 0 bases. CDR3 amino acids: CASSRTGLANTGELFF. The CDR3 bases are TGCGCCAGCAGCCGGACAGGGCTCGCGAACACCGGGGAGCTGTTTTTT.

This clonotype appeared a few times. The genes are TRBV6-5 and TRBJ2-2, with TRBD1 as a possible D gene (5 bases). V shed 6 bases and J shed 6 bases, with 20 bases lying between them. The CDR3 spans 16 residues. From germline, CDR1 is MNHEY and CDR2 SVGAGI. Here the CDR3 DNA reads TGTGCCAGCAGGCAGGACAATGGTCGATCTTCCGGGGAGCTGTTTTTT. This gives the protein CASRQDNGRSSGELFF.

V usage is TRBV5-1 and J usage is TRBJ2-7; D is unclear. Germline V lookup: CDR1 SGHRS, CDR2 YFSETQ. Trimming shortened V by 0 bases and J by 6 bases, and 10 bases separated the two germline ends. The length of the CDR3 is 13 residues. The DNA for the CDR3 is TGCGCCAGCAGCTTGGCCGGCTCCCTCGAGCAGTACTTC. This translates into CASSLAGSLEQYF.

This chain connects TRBV29-1 to TRBJ2-5, with D possibly being TRBD1 (5 bases). CDR1 and CDR2 (germline): SQVTM, ANQGSEA. The length of the CDR3 is 12 residues. V lost 7 bases to trimming and J lost 4 bases, with 13 bases between them. The chain's CDR3 is CSASQGRETQYF. The CDR3 DNA sequence: TGCAGCGCCTCTCAGGGCCGAGAGACCCAGTACTTC.

The V call is TRBV20-1, the J call TRBJ2-7, with 10 bases fitting TRBD2. The germline CDR1 and CDR2 sequences are DFQATT and SNEGSKA (reference sequence). The CDR3 length is 16 residues. V dropped 1 base and J dropped 4; count of bases not matched to a gene: 10. The CDR3 spells CSARVLAGATGYEQYF. In DNA form, the CDR3 reads TGCAGTGCTAGAGTTCTAGCGGGAGCCACGGGGTACGAGCAGTACTTC.

This clonotype was detected only a few times. One junction end disagrees with the germline gene, perhaps due to a read error. This chain joins TRBV29-1 and TRBJ1-4; D remains unclear. The V gene's germline CDR1 is SQVTM and CDR2 ANQGSEA. The CDR3 has 11 residues. CDR3 region: CSVALGGWHYF. Written as DNA, the CDR3 is TGCAGCGTTGCCCTCGGAGGGTGGCACTATTTT.

The rearrangement uses TRBV7-8 and TRBJ1-5, with D possibly matching TRBD1 (5 bases). Germline CDR1 reads SGHVS; CDR2 reads FQNEAQ. The CDR3 covers 15 residues. V lost 5 bases and J 6 bases, leaving 17 bases between the germline ends. The CDR3 reads CASSTGLHGAQPQHF. The CDR3 bases are TGTGCCAGCAGCACGGGCCTTCATGGGGCTCAGCCCCAGCATTTT.

The rearrangement joins TRBV7-2 to TRBJ1-6; weak D call: TRBD1 (5 bases). The CDR3 is 13 amino acids. Germline CDR1 and CDR2: SGHTA and FQGNSA. V lost 1 base and J 11 bases, leaving 9 bases between the germline ends. The CDR3 nucleotides are TGTGCCAGCAGCTTAGAGGGGCGGCCACCCCTCCACTTT. Amino acid sequence: CASSLEGRPPLHF. The whole variable domain, remainder taken from reference TRBV7-2 and TRBJ1-6, is GAGVSQSPSNKVTEKGKDVELRCDPISGHTALYWYRQSLGQGLEFLIYFQGNSAPDKSGLPSDRFSAERTGGSVSTLTIQRTQQEDSAVYLCASSLEGRPPLHFGNGTRLTVT.

This clonotype was seen more than once but under ten times. The V gene is TRBV4-2, the J gene TRBJ2-7, with D maybe TRBD2 (6 bases). Germline CDR1 is LGHNA and CDR2 is YNFKEQ. Trimming removed 0 bases from V and 6 bases from J, with 15 bases in between. The CDR3 loop spans 15 amino acids. The CDR3 loop reads CASSQDDAGRGEQYF. In nucleotides, the CDR3 is TGTGCCAGCAGCCAAGACGACGCGGGAAGAGGCGAGCAGTACTTC.

The chain carries TRBV19 and TRBJ2-5; 7 bases are a match to TRBD1. CDR3 length equals 16 residues. The V gene's germline CDR1 is LNHDA and CDR2 SQIVND (reference sequence). V was clipped by 4 bases and J by 2 bases; unmatched bases: 10. The CDR3 nucleotides read TGTGCCAGTAGTAGGACAGGAGCAGGGAGACAAGAGACCCAGTACTTC. It translates to CASSRTGAGRQETQYF.

This clonotype has only a few counts. The chain recombines TRBV18 with TRBJ2-5; D is unclear. Trimming removed 2 bases from V and 6 bases from J, with 7 bases in between. The CDR3 runs to 12 residues. The germline V gene encodes CDR1 KGHSH and CDR2 LQKENI. The CDR3 sequence: CASSPDRQTQYF. In DNA form, the CDR3 reads TGTGCCAGCTCACCAGATAGGCAGACCCAGTACTTC.

This clonotype was observed at least ten times. The rearrangement links TRBV7-2 to TRBJ2-3; D perhaps matches TRBD2 (6 bases). V was trimmed by 7 bases and J by 6 bases, leaving 14 bases between them. Germline V CDR1 and CDR2: SGHTA, FQGNSA. The CDR3 runs to 13 residues. Here the CDR3 reads CASTVGRGDTQYF. The CDR3 DNA reads TGTGCCAGCACCGTCGGGAGAGGCGATACGCAGTATTTT. The complete variable domain, with remaining parts taken from reference TRBV7-2 and TRBJ2-3, reads GAGVSQSPSNKVTEKGKDVELRCDPISGHTALYWYRQSLGQGLEFLIYFQGNSAPDKSGLPSDRFSAERTGGSVSTLTIQRTQQEDSAVYLCASTVGRGDTQYFGPGTRLTVL.

This clonotype was observed a few times. This sequence joins TRBV12-3 or TRBV12-4 and TRBJ2-1; tentative D call: TRBD2 (6 bases). V was trimmed by 5 bases and J by 4 bases, leaving 18 bases between them. CDR3 length: 16 residues. CDR3 coding DNA: TGTGCCAGCAGTAAAGGGATCGGGGGATCTTACAATGAGCAGTTCTTC. Translating gives CASSKGIGGSYNEQFF.

At least ten counts were recorded for this clonotype. The CDR3 DNA follows: TGTGCCAGCAGCGTAGAGCGGAGCACAGATACGCAGTATTTT. Translated: CASSVERSTDTQYF. The gene calls are TRBV9 and TRBJ2-3, with a possible D match to TRBD2 (5 bases). Germline CDR1 and CDR2: SGDLS and YYNGEE. This CDR3 contains 14 residues. V was trimmed by 0 bases and J by 0 bases, leaving 5 bases between them.

This rearrangement joins TRBV12-3 or TRBV12-4 to TRBJ2-2; 7 bases agree with TRBD1. The CDR3 is 17 amino acids. With 6 bases clipped from V and 6 bases from J, the junction kept 16 bases outside the gene matches. The CDR3 DNA follows: TGTGCCAGCAGCCGAGTGACGACAGGGATGACGGCCGGGGAGCTGTTTTTT. Translating gives CASSRVTTGMTAGELFF.

This clonotype was counted between two and nine times. V and J are TRBV15 and TRBJ2-1; a weak D match, TRBD2 (5 bases). Germline-derived CDR1 and CDR2 are LNHNV and YYDKDF (reference sequence). V was cut by 3 bases and J by 10 bases, with 16 bases left in between. This CDR3 region has 14 residues. The CDR3, as DNA: TGTGCCACCAGCAGTGGAGGAACCCTCAGGGAGCAGTTCTTC. Its translation is CATSSGGTLREQFF.